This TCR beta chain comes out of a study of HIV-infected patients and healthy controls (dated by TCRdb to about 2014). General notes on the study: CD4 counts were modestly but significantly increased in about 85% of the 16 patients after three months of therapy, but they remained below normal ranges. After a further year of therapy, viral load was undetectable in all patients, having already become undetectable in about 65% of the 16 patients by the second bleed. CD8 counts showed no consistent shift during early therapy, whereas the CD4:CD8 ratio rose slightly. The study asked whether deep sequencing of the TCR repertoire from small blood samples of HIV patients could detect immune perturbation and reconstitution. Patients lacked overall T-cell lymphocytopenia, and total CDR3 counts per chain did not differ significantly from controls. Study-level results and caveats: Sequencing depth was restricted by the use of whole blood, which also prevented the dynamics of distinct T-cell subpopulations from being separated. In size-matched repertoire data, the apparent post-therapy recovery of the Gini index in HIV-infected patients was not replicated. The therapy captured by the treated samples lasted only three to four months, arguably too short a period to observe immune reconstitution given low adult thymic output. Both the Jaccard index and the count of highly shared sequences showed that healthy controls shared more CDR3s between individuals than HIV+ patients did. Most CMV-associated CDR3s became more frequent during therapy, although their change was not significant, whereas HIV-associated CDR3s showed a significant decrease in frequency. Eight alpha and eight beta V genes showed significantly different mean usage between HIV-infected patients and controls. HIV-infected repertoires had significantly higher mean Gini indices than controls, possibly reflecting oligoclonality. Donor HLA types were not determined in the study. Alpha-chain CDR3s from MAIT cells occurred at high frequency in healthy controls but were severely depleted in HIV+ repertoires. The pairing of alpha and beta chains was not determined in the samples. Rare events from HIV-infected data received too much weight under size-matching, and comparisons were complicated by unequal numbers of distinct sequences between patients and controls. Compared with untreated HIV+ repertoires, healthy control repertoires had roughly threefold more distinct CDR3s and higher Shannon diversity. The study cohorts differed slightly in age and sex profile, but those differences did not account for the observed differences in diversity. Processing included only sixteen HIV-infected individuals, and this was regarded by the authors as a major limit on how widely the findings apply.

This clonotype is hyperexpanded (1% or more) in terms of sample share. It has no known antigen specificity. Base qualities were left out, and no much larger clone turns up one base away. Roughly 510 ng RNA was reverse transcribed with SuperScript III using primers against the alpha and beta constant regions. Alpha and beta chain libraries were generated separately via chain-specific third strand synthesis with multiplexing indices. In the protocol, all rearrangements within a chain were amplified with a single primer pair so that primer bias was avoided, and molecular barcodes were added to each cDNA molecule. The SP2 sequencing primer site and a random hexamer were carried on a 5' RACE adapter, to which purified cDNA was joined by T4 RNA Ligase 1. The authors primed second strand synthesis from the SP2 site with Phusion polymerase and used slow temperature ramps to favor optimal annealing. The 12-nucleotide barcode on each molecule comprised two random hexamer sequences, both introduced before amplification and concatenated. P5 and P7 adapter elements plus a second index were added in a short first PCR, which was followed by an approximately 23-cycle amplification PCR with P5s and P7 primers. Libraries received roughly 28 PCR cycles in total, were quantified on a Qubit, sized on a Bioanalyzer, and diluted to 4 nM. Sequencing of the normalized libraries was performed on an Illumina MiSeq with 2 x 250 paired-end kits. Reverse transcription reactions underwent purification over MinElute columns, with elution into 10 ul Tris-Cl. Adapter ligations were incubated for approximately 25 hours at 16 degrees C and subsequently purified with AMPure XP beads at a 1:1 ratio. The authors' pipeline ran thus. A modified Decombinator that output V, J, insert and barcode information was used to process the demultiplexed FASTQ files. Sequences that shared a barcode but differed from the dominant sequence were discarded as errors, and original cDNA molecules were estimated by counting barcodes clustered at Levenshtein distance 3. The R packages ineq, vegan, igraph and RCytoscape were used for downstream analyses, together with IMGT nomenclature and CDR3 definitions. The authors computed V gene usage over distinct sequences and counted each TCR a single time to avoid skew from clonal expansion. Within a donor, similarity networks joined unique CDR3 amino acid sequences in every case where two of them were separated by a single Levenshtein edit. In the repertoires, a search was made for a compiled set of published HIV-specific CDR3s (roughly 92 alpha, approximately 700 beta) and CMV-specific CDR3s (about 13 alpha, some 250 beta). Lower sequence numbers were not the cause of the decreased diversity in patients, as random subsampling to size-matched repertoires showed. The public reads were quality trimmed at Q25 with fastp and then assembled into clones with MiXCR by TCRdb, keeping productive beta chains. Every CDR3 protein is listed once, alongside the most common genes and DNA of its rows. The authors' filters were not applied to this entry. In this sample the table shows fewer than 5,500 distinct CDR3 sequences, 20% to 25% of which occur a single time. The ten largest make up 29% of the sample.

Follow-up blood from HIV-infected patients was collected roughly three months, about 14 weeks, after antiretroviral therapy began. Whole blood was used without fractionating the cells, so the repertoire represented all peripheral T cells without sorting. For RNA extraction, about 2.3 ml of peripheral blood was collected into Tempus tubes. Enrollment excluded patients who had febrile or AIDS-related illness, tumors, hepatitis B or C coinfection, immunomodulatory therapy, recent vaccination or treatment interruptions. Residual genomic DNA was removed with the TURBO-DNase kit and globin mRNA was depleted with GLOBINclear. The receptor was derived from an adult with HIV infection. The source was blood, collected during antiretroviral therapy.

The CDR3 has the sequence CASSIDSPNTEAFF. In nucleotides, the sequence is TGTGCCAGTAGTATAGATAGCCCGAACACTGAAGCTTTCTTT. This chain joins TRBV19 to TRBJ1-1; the D segment cannot be called with confidence. As encoded in the germline V gene (reference sequence), CDR1 is LNHDA while CDR2 is SQIVND. Cut back by 0 bases and 1 base, the V and J ends lie 6 bases apart. Counted from cysteine to phenylalanine, this CDR3 has 14 amino acids. Here the CDR3 DNA is all that survives: 42 bases in frame from base 1.